Listed below are T cell receptor beta chains from one sample, sequenced in a study of T-cell memory formation after mild COVID-19. TCRdb independently ran MiXCR on the 5' RACE reads; one entry per CDR3 protein. The sample consists of around 420,000 distinct CDR3 sequences, 20% to 30% of them appearing once. The sample consisted of PBMCs or a T cell subset sorted from them (not recorded which). The receptors originated from an adult woman who had mild COVID-19 (a few samples of this study predate the infection). Cell type and time point are not known. CDR3s include the opening cysteine and the closing phenylalanine or tryptophan.

CDR3 protein	V gene	J gene
CASSPNRWLAGGLNNEQFF	TRBV7-8	TRBJ2-1
CASSPRGLAGSNEQFF	TRBV18	TRBJ2-1
CASTSVGQSAEAFF	TRBV12-3/TRBV12-4	TRBJ1-1
CASSYRASANTEAFF	TRBV6-5	TRBJ1-1
CASSQVVSYGYTF	TRBV3-1	TRBJ1-2
CASSLPGRSPLHF	TRBV7-2	TRBJ1-6
CAISDWASGAYEQYF	TRBV10-3	TRBJ2-7
CSGSGGSSYEQYF	TRBV29-1	TRBJ2-7
CASRRGDGKSGANVLTF	TRBV27	TRBJ2-6
CATRGVDYGYTF	TRBV24-1	TRBJ1-2
CASSLASSGGRDEQYF	TRBV7-6	TRBJ2-7
CASSFRAGVGEQYF	TRBV27	TRBJ2-7
CASSPRTRPSTDTQYF	TRBV6-5	TRBJ2-3
CASSLATGGNSPLHF	TRBV7-9	TRBJ1-6
CSALKITNYGYTF	TRBV20-1	TRBJ1-2
CASSHPGSNEKLFF	TRBV4-2	TRBJ1-4
CASSLGFVAGVYEQYF	TRBV5-4	TRBJ2-7
CASQKGPKQPQHF	TRBV12-3/TRBV12-4	TRBJ1-5
CASSYRLAGGMIPDEQFF	TRBV5-1	TRBJ2-1
CSSTRWGGAAEAFF	TRBV29-1	TRBJ1-1
CASSLAPRERGTGELFF	TRBV11-2	TRBJ2-2
CASSETNSGNTIYF	TRBV9	TRBJ1-3
CASRGTEKETQYF	TRBV25-1	TRBJ2-5
CASRSRGMNTEAFF	TRBV12-3/TRBV12-4	TRBJ1-1
CASSLALAPSGIAYNEQFF	TRBV7-9	TRBJ2-1
CASSQDLWLNPLGEKLFF	TRBV4-2	TRBJ1-4
CASSLPGQGLVNEQYF	TRBV5-6	TRBJ2-7
CASSYRGPTTGELFF	TRBV7-3	TRBJ2-2
CASTSSGPGELFF	TRBV12-3/TRBV12-4	TRBJ2-2
CASSYFPMTGIQPQHF	TRBV6-2/TRBV6-3	TRBJ1-5
CASSLGRNTGELFF	TRBV5-1	TRBJ2-2
CASRFRFGTATDTQYF	TRBV12-3/TRBV12-4	TRBJ2-3
CASRQATNTEAFF	TRBV18	TRBJ1-1
CASSGGAGGTDTQYF	TRBV19	TRBJ2-3
CASSQDRLTGHYSGNTIYF	TRBV3-1	TRBJ1-3
CASSQPGTANQETQYF	TRBV4-2	TRBJ2-5
CSARDPGQGSGGYTF	TRBV20-1	TRBJ1-2
CASTLDRAYNEQFF	TRBV7-9	TRBJ2-1